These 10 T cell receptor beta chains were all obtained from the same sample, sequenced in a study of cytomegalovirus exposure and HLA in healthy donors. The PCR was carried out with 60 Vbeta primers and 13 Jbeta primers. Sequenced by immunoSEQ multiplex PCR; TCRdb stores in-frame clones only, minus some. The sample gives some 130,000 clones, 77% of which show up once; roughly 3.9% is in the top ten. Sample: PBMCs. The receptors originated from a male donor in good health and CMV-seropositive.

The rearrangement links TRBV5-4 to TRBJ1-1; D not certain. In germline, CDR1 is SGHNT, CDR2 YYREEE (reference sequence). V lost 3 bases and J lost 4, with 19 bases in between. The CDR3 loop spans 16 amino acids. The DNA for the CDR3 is TGTGCCAGCAGCTCTAGCCTTCCCGGGCTGTTCACTGAAGCTTTCTTT. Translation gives CASSSSLPGLFTEAFF.

In DNA, the CDR3 is TGTGCCTGGATGGGCTCGAGTGGGGAGCAGTACTTC. Translating it yields CAWMGSSGEQYF. The V gene is TRBV30, the J gene TRBJ2-7; D call uncertain. CDR1 is GTSNPN, CDR2 SVGIG, per germline (reference sequence). Trimming shortened V by 4 bases and J by 7 bases, and 14 bases separated the two germline ends. The CDR3 extends over 12 amino acids. Supplemented by reference TRBV30 and TRBJ2-7, the full variable domain reads SQTIHQWPATLVQPVGSPLSLECTVEGTSNPNLYWYRQAAGRGLQLLFYSVGIGQISSEVPQNLSASRPQDRQFILSSKKLLLSDSGFYLCAWMGSSGEQYFGPGTRLTVT.

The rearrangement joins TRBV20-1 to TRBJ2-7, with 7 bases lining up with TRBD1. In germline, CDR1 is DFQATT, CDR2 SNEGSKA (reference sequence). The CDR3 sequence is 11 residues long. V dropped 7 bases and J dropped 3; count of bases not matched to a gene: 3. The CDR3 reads CSGGTDYEQYF. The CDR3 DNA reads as TGCAGTGGGGGGACAGACTACGAGCAGTACTTC.

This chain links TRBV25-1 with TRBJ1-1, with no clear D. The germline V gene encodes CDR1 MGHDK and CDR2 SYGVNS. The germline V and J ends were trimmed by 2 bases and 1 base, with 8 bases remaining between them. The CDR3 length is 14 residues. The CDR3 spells CASSEPGPNTEAFF. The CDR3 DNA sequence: TGTGCCAGCAGTGAACCAGGCCCGAACACTGAAGCTTTCTTT.

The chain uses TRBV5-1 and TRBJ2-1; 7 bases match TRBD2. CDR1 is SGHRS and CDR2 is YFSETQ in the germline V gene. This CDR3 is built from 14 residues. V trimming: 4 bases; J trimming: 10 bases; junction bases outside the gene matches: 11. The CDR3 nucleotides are TGCGCCAGCAGCGGAGGGTTGGGGGGGGACGAGCAGTTCTTC. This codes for CASSGGLGGDEQFF.

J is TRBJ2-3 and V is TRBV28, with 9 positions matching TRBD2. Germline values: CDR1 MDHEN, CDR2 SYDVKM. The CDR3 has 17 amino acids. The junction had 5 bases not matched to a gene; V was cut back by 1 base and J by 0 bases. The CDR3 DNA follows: TGTGCCAGCAGTTTATTAAATGGACTAGCGAGCACAGATACGCAGTATTTT. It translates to CASSLLNGLASTDTQYF.

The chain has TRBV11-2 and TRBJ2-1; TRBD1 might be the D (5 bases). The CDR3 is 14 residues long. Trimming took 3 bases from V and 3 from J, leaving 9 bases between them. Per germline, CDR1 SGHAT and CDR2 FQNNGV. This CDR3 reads CASSFGHHYNEQFF. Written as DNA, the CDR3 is TGTGCCAGCAGCTTTGGACACCACTACAATGAGCAGTTCTTC.

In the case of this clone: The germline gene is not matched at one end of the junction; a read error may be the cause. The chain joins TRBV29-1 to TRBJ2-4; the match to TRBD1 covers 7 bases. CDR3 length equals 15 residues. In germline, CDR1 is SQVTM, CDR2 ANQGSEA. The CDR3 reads CSVTGTGVAKNSQYF. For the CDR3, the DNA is TGCAGCGTTACCGGAACAGGGGTGGCCAAAAACAGTCAGTACTTC.

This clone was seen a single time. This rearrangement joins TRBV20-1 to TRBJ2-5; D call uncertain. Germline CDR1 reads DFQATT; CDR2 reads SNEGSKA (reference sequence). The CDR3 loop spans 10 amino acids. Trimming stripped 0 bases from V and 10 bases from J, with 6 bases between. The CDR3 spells CSARDRSQYF. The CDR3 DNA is TGCAGTGCTAGAGATCGGAGCCAGTACTTC.

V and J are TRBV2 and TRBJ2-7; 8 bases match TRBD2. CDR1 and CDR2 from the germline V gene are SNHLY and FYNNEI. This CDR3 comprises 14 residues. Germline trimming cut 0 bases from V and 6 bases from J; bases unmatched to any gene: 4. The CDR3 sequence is CASSEARGGREQYF. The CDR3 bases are TGTGCCAGCAGTGAAGCACGGGGGGGCCGCGAGCAGTACTTC. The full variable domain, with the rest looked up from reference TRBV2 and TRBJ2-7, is EPEVTQTPSHQVTQMGQEVILRCVPISNHLYFYWYRQILGQKVEFLVSFYNNEISEKSEIFDDQFSVERPDGSNFTLKIRSTKLEDSAMYFCASSEARGGREQYFGPGTRLTVT.